Following are 10 T cell receptor beta chains from one sample sequenced in a study of spatial heterogeneity in lung cancer. Overall study findings and caveats: Tumors with more nonsynonymous mutations had more expanded intratumoral alpha and beta TCRs.

The time point was: sample taken at primary tumor resection. No antigen has been identified for these receptors. TCRdb ran MiXCR on the 5' RACE reads and lists one entry per CDR3 protein. The table includes 13,000 or so distinct CDR3 sequences, 4% to 5.5% detected once. This material consisted of lung tumor tissue, taken at surgery. The receptors derive from a male donor with early-stage non-small cell lung cancer.

This clonotype was picked up many times. This beta chain is off target for a library built for alpha chains, so its abundance means little. V usage is TRBV11-2 and J usage is TRBJ2-1; no clear D. The CDR3 length is 11 residues. Germline CDR1 is SGHAT and CDR2 is FQNNGV. V was pared by 3 bases and J by 6 bases, with 3 bases between. CDR3 DNA: TGTGCCAGCAGCTTTGCCAATGAGCAGTTCTTC. Its translation: CASSFANEQFF.

This clonotype has ten or more counts. The library was built for alpha chains, so this beta chain is an off-target read and its size means little. CDR3 residues: CASSENGGLGNTEAFF. For the CDR3, the DNA is TGTGCCAGCAGTGAAAACGGGGGGCTAGGAAACACTGAAGCTTTCTTT. V usage is TRBV6-1 and J usage is TRBJ1-1; D possibly corresponds to TRBD1 (6 bases). Looked up from germline, CDR1 is MNHNS and CDR2 is SASEGT. This CDR3 contains 16 residues. Deletions cut 2 bases from V and 2 bases from J, with 15 bases between.

In its sample, this clonotype was seen many times. As an off-target read in a library built for alpha chains, this beta chain has a frequency of little significance. V and J are TRBV20-1 and TRBJ1-4, with D tentatively TRBD1 (6 bases). The CDR3 spans 14 residues. V was clipped by 0 bases and J by 7 bases, with 12 bases between them. Germline assignment: CDR1 DFQATT and CDR2 SNEGSKA (reference sequence). For the CDR3, the DNA is TGCAGTGCTAGAGACCAGGGGATGGGTGAAAAACTGTTTTTT. It codes for CSARDQGMGEKLFF.

This clonotype was seen at least ten times. This beta chain lies outside the target of a library built for alpha chains; its clone size means little. The chain recombines TRBV7-9 with TRBJ2-7; D uncertain. From germline, CDR1 is SEHNR and CDR2 FQNEAQ (reference sequence). The CDR3 is made up of 13 amino acids. V was trimmed by 1 base and J by 6 bases, leaving 10 bases between them. The CDR3 is CASSLVTRTEQYF. In DNA form, the CDR3 reads TGTGCCAGCAGCTTAGTGACCCGTACCGAGCAGTACTTC.

This clonotype was seen ten or more times. This beta chain is an unintended read in a library built for alpha chains; its size means little. V and J are TRBV6-6 and TRBJ1-4; perhaps TRBD1 as D (5 bases). V was clipped by 6 bases and J by 6 bases, with 23 bases between them. Germline-derived CDR1 and CDR2 are MNHNY and SVGAGI (reference sequence). The CDR3 is 17 residues long. The DNA of the CDR3 is TGTGCCAGCAGACCCGGGCCAGGGACGGTTTGGGATGAAAAACTGTTTTTT. This sequence encodes CASRPGPGTVWDEKLFF.

This clonotype is medium-sized in the sample. As an off-target read in a library built for alpha chains, this beta chain has a frequency of little significance. The chain is built from TRBV7-2 and TRBJ1-2; 8 bases match TRBD1. This CDR3 comprises 14 residues. V lost 5 bases, J lost 4 bases, and 6 bases stayed unmatched. CDR1 is SGHTA, CDR2 FQGNSA, per germline. The CDR3 nucleotides are TGTGCCAGCAGCATTGGACAGGGCGGCTATGGCTACACCTTC. Protein product: CASSIGQGGYGYTF. Full variable domain (missing parts from reference TRBV7-2 and TRBJ1-2): GAGVSQSPSNKVTEKGKDVELRCDPISGHTALYWYRQSLGQGLEFLIYFQGNSAPDKSGLPSDRFSAERTGGSVSTLTIQRTQQEDSAVYLCASSIGQGGYGYTFGSGTRLTVV.

This clonotype has ten or more counts. This beta chain is an unintended read in a library built for alpha chains; its size means little. The chain has TRBV5-1 and TRBJ1-2, with 9 bases lining up with TRBD1. This CDR3 has 15 residues. Germline V lookup: CDR1 SGHRS, CDR2 YFSETQ. The trim removed 1 base at V and 8 bases at J, leaving 9 bases unmatched. As DNA, the CDR3 is TGCGCCAGCAGCTTGCGGGACAGGGCTCCTAACGGCTACACCTTC. Protein: CASSLRDRAPNGYTF.

The table lists this clonotype with many counts. This beta chain was picked up by a library intended for alpha chains and is off target, so its count carries little meaning. The V call is TRBV5-5, the J call TRBJ1-3; unclear D gene. The CDR3 extends over 15 amino acids. Trimming took off 2 bases at V and 0 bases at J, with 9 bases between the two ends. Looked up from germline, CDR1 is SGHKS and CDR2 is YYEKEE (reference sequence). DNA for the CDR3: TGTGCCAGCAGCTTAGGACCCAGCTCTGGAAACACCATATATTTT. Amino acids: CASSLGPSSGNTIYF.

This clonotype was seen at least ten times. This beta chain represents an off-target read in a library built for alpha chains; its size is of limited meaning. The chain is built from TRBV9 and TRBJ1-2; D not resolved. Germline V gives CDR1 SGDLS, CDR2 YYNGEE. Trimming removed 4 bases at V and 4 bases at J, with 17 bases between. The CDR3 runs 15 residues. CDR3 sequence reads: CASSPREAVIYGYTF. Here the CDR3 DNA reads TGTGCCAGCAGCCCACGAGAAGCGGTGATCTATGGCTACACCTTC.

This clonotype was recorded many times. This beta chain turned up in a library designed for alpha chains; as an off-target read, its abundance says little. J is TRBJ2-7 and V is TRBV11-2; possibly TRBD2 for D (5 bases). The CDR3 extends over 13 amino acids. Between the trimmed V and J ends, which lost 5 bases and 5 bases, there was a span of 13 bases. Germline CDR1 SGHAT, CDR2 FQNNGV. CDR3 nucleotides: TGTGCCAGCAGCAAAAGGGCCGGGGACGAGCAGTACTTC. It codes for CASSKRAGDEQYF.